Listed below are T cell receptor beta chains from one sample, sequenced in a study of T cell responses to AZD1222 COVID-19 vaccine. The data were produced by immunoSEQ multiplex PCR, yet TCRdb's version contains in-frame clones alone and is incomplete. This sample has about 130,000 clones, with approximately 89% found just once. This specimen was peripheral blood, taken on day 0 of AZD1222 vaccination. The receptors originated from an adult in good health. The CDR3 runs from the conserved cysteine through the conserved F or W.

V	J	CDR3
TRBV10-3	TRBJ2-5	CAIGTGGWETQYF
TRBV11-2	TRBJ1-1	CASSLGAGTEAFF
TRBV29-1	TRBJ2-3	CSVVPLGPTRNTQYF
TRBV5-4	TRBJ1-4	CASSLSGGKLFF
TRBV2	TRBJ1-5	CASSDRTPRQPQHF
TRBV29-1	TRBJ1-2	CSVDRTGGDGYGYTF
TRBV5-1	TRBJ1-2	CASSQRTGAYGYTF
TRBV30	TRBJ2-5	CAWRDPGQGFETQYF
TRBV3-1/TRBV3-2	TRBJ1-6	CASSQPQGRNSPLHF
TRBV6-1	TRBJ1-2	CASSETTGAFYGYTF
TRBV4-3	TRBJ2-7	CASSQDHRQRYEQYF
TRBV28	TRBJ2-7	CASTPGSSYEQYF
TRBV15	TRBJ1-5	CATSRDAEGSNQPQHF
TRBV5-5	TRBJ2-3	CASSERLAGPTDTQYF
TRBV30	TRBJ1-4	CAWSGGANEKLFF
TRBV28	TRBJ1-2	CASSLQPGRYGYTF
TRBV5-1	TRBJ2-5	CASSLGATSPETQYF
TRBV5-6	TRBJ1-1	CASSIRDSEAFF
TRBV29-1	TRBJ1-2	CSVEDRDYGYTF
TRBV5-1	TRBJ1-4	CASSLAGGGEKLFF
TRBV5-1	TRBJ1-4	CASSWGTGQGVEKLFF
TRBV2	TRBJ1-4	CASSEMADVEKLFF
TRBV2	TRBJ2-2	CASTQGQGTRELFF
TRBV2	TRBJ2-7	CASREDRGGEQYF
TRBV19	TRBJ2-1	CASSMGPIYNEQFF
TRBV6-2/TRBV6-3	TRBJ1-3	CASSYAGFRGPGNTIYF
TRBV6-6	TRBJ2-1	CASSYFRDRGHNEQFF
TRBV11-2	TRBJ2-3	CASSPVDIITDTQYF
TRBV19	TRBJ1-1	CASSIPTFEAFF
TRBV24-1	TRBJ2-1	CATSDPGNEQFF
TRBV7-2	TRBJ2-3	CASSPGTGGTSFPDTQYF
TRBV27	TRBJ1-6	CASGSTGRVVSPLHF
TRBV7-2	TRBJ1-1	CASSEQGAYTEAFF
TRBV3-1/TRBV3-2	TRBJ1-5	CASSSRQTSNQPQHF
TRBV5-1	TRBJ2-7	CASSRSLYSYEQYF
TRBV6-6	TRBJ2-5	CASTPPGQVGETQYF
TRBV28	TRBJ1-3	CASSPLWLTGVGNTIYF
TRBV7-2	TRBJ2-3	CASSVRTDTQYF
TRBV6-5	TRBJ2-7	CASTEGTGGGYEQYF
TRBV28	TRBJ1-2	CASSNSDYGYTF
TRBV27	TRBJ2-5	CASSSQEGTQETQYF
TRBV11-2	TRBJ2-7	CASSLVGQESSYEQYF
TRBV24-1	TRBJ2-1	CATSGQGNEQFF
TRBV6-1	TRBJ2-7	CASSEAWTYEQYF
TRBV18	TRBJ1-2	CASSPFVGGTNYGYTF
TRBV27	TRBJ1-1	CASSLDVFGEAFF
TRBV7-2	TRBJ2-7	CASSESSGSSYEQYF
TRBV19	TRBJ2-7	CASSIQGLDEQYF
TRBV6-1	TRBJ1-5	CASSELGGSQPQHF
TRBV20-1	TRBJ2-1	CSARSDEQFF
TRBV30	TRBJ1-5	CAWSMSPGHQPQHF
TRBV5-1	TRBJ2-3	CASSKGQGRDTQYF
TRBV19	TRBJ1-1	CASKNARGTEAFF
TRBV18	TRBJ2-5	CASSPLPGGAETQYF
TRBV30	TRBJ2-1	CAWSVVTAYNEQFF